This entry lists 5 T cell receptor beta chains sequenced from one sample in a study of blood T cells in healthy people across ages. A second roughly 6 to 12 cycle PCR used barcoded and J-beta primers. TCRdb reprocessed the 5' RACE reads with MiXCR, giving one entry per CDR3 protein. The sample includes some 1,800,000 distinct CDR3 sequences, 39% of them seen just once. The sequencing sample was made of blood. These receptors were taken from a human donor in good health.

This chain joins TRBV20-1 and TRBJ2-7, with 11 bases that match TRBD1. V lost 1 base and J lost 2; bases outside the gene matches: 4. CDR3 length: 15 amino acids. CDR1 is DFQATT and CDR2 is SNEGSKA in the germline V gene (reference sequence). The CDR3 region is CSARGGTGGAYEQYF. CDR3 DNA: TGCAGTGCTAGAGGAGGGACAGGGGGAGCCTACGAGCAGTACTTC.

This clonotype was detected many times. This chain uses TRBV4-3 with TRBJ2-7; D may be TRBD1 or TRBD2 (5 bases each). With 0 bases removed from V and 1 base from J, the gap between germline ends came to 19 bases. Germline values: CDR1 LGHNA, CDR2 YSLEER. The CDR3 totals 18 residues. This CDR3 is CASSQEDWWQGPSYEQYF. In nucleotides, the CDR3 is TGCGCCAGCAGCCAAGAAGATTGGTGGCAGGGACCGTCCTACGAGCAGTACTTC.

The chain has TRBV5-6 and TRBJ1-2, with TRBD1 as a possible D gene (6 bases). V lost 8 bases to trimming and J lost 5 bases, with 13 bases between them. CDR3 length equals 12 residues. Germline-derived CDR1 and CDR2 are SGHDT and YYEEEE. CDR3: CASTDRPYGYTF. In nucleotides, the CDR3 is TGTGCCAGTACTGACAGGCCTTATGGCTACACCTTC.

The genes are TRBV12-3 or TRBV12-4 and TRBJ2-5; D is ambiguous. The V end lost 5 bases, the J end lost 2 bases, and 18 bases lay between the germline ends. CDR3 size: 16 residues. The CDR3 region has the DNA TGTGCCAGCAGTCCCTGGGGAACTCTTCTACAAGAGACCCAGTACTTC. Translating gives CASSPWGTLLQETQYF.

The DNA for the CDR3 is TGTGCCAGCAGTTACAACGGGGGGCGAGGAGCCGATGGCTACACCTTC. This gives the protein CASSYNGGRGADGYTF. V is TRBV6-5 and J is TRBJ1-2, with a possible D match to TRBD1 (6 bases). CDR1 and CDR2 (germline): MNHEY, SVGAGI. This CDR3 comprises 16 residues. V dropped 2 bases and J dropped 6 bases, with 19 bases sitting between them.